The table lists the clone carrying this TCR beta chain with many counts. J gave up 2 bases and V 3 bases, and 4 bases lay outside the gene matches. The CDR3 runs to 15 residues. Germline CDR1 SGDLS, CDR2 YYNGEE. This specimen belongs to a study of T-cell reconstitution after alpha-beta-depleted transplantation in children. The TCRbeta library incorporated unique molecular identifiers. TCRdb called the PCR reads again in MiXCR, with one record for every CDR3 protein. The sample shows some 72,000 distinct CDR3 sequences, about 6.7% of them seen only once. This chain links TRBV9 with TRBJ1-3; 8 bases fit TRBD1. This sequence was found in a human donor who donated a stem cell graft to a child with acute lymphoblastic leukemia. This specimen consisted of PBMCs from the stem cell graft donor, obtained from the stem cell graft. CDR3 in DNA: TGTGCCAGCAGCGCGGGGACAGGACCTGGAAACACCATATATTTT. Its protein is CASSAGTGPGNTIYF.